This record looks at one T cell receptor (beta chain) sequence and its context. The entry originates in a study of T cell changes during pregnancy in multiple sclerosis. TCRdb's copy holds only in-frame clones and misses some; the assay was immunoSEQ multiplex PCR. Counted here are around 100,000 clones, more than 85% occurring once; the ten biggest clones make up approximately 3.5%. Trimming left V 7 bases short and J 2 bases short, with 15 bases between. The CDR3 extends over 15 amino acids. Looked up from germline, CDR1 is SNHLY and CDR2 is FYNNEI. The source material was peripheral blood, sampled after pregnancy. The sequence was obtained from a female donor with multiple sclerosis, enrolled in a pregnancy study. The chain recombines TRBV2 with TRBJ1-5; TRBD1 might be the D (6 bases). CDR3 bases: TGTGCCAGCACCCCGAGGGGGATCGGCAATCAGCCCCAGCATTTT. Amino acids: CASTPRGIGNQPQHF.